The T cell receptor beta chain under discussion was sequenced for a study of a mutant IDH1 vaccine in newly diagnosed glioma. Overall study: It was radiotherapy, temozolomide, or both that patients received previously, with most receiving both.

Sequencing was performed with immunoSEQ multiplex PCR; in TCRdb, only in-frame clones are kept and a portion is missing. The repertoire includes fewer than 55,000 clones, 65% of them detected once, and about 5% sits in the top ten. V lost 0 bases and J 8 bases, leaving 9 bases between the germline ends. Germline CDR1 is SGHRS and CDR2 is YFSETQ. The CDR3 runs 14 residues. This clone was observed a handful of times. Its specificity is unknown. Time point indicated: week 47, end of study. Every vaccination contained 300 ug of the mutant IDH1 20-mer peptide and was paired with topical imiquimod. Each astrocytoma in the donors was new, WHO grade 3 or 4, IDH1-mutant and ATRX-lost.

The genes are TRBV5-1 and TRBJ1-6; D gene ambiguous. Sequenced material: peripheral blood mononuclear cells (PBMCs), taken from a glioma patient whose treatment included an IDH1 peptide vaccine. This receptor was taken from a man aged 35-49 years with glioma. Some clones in this sample may be carry-over from other donors' samples. CDR3 loop: CASSLAPPDSPLHF. In nucleotides, the CDR3 is TGCGCCAGCAGCTTGGCCCCCCCGGATTCACCCCTCCACTTT.